This TCR beta chain was identified in a study of early T cells in non-severe SARS-CoV-2 infection. As for the study in general: It was bulk RNA from unsorted whole blood that was sequenced, and the chains were unpaired. Study-wide points: VDJdb matching, biased toward anti-spike CD8 responses, missed private and CD4 specificities.

Individual cDNA molecules received unique molecular identifiers during library preparation. TCRdb called the 5' RACE reads again in MiXCR, with one record for every CDR3 protein. The sample gives tens of thousands of distinct CDR3 sequences, around 6.9% of which show up once; roughly 2.8% is in the top ten. Remarks on this clonotype: Its matching antigen is unknown.

This material consisted of whole blood, taken at baseline. The sequence came from an adult who was a healthcare worker with PCR-confirmed SARS-CoV-2 infection or an uninfected control (not recorded which).

The CDR3 sequence is CASSRIGPTYEQYF. Here the CDR3 DNA reads TGTGCCAGCAGCCGAATAGGGCCTACCTACGAGCAGTACTTC. V gene TRBV14 combines with J gene TRBJ2-7; D uncertain. Trimming pared 4 bases from V and 2 bases from J, leaving 12 bases between. CDR3 length: 14 residues. Germline CDR1 is SGHDN and CDR2 is FVKESK.